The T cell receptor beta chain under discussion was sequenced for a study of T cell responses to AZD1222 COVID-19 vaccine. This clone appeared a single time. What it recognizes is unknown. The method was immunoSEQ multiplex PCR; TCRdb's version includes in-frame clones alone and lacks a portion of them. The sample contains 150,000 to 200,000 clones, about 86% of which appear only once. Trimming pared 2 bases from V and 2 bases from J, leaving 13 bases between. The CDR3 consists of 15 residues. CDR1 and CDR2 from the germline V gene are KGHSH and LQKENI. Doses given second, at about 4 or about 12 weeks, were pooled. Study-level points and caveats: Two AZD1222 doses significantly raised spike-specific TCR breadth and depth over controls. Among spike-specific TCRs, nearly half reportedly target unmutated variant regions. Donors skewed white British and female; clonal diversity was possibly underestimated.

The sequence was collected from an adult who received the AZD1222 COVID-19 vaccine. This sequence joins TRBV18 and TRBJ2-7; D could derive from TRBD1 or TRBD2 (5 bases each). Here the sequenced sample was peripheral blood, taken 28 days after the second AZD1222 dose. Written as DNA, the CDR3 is TGTGCCAGCTCACCAGAGTTCGGGGCTACCTACGAGCAGTACTTC. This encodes CASSPEFGATYEQYF.